The 26 T cell receptor beta chains in this list originate from one sample, sequenced in a study of cytomegalovirus exposure and HLA in healthy donors. The table came from immunoSEQ multiplex PCR; TCRdb's copy has only in-frame clones and leaves some out. The repertoire holds roughly 330,000 clones, about nine tenths seen once, with about 1% in the top ten. Sequences were obtained from PBMCs. All receptors derive from a woman aged 30 to 39 in good health and CMV-seropositive.

The chain combines TRBV6-6 with TRBJ1-3, with a weak D call TRBD1 (6 bases). The germline V gene encodes CDR1 MNHNY and CDR2 SVGAGI (reference sequence). The V gene lost 5 bases and the J gene lost 4 bases, with 9 bases spanning the gap. This CDR3 comprises 13 residues. CDR3 sequence: CASSGDIGNTIYF. CDR3 coding DNA: TGTGCCAGCAGTGGGGACATCGGAAACACCATATATTTT.

This chain joins TRBV4-1 and TRBJ2-2; D remains ambiguous. This CDR3 contains 13 residues. The V and J ends lost 1 base and 9 bases respectively, with 9 bases between them. Germline values: CDR1 MGHRA, CDR2 YSYEKL. The CDR3 DNA reads as TGCGCCAGCAGCCAAGTATCCCGGTGGGAGCTGTTTTTT. Protein sequence: CASSQVSRWELFF.

CDR3: CASSTDSNIPQETQYF. The CDR3 coding sequence is TGTGCCAGCAGTACTGACTCAAACATCCCTCAAGAGACCCAGTACTTC. This sequence joins TRBV28 and TRBJ2-5; D unresolved. This CDR3 is 16 amino acids long. CDR1 is MDHEN, CDR2 SYDVKM, per germline. Trimming pared 5 bases from V and 2 bases from J, leaving 18 bases between.

This chain links TRBV25-1 with TRBJ2-1; tentatively, D is TRBD2 (5 bases). The germline V and J ends were trimmed by 7 bases and 0 bases, with 10 bases remaining between them. The CDR3 consists of 14 residues. Germline loops: CDR1 MGHDK, CDR2 SYGVNS. CDR3 loop: CASTAGSSYNEQFF. For the CDR3, the DNA is TGTGCCAGCACTGCGGGCAGCTCCTACAATGAGCAGTTCTTC.

The chain employs TRBV7-2 and TRBJ1-2, with unresolved D. CDR1 SGHTA and CDR2 FQGNSA come from the germline V gene. The CDR3 is 14 amino acids. V shed 1 base and J shed 2 bases, with 8 bases lying between them. DNA for the CDR3: TGTGCCAGCAGCTTAGGGCAGCTCAACTATGGCTACACCTTC. It codes for CASSLGQLNYGYTF.

J is TRBJ2-3 and V is TRBV11-2; 7 nucleotides match TRBD2. The CDR3 runs 15 residues. Trimming cost V 5 bases and J 6 bases; bases outside gene matches: 11. Germline assignment: CDR1 SGHAT and CDR2 FQNNGV. The CDR3 region has the DNA TGTGCCAGCAGCGCGATGGCGGGAGTGGGGGATACGCAGTATTTT. Residues: CASSAMAGVGDTQYF.

This chain links TRBV29-1 with TRBJ2-4; possibly TRBD2 for D (7 bases). Trimming stripped 4 bases from V and 6 bases from J, with 10 bases between. The CDR3 contains 12 residues. Germline V gene sequence: CDR1 SQVTM, CDR2 ANQGSEA. This chain's CDR3 is CSVAAGANIQYF. The CDR3 coding sequence is TGCAGCGTTGCGGCGGGGGCAAACATTCAGTACTTC.

The rearrangement uses TRBV6-5 and TRBJ2-7; 8 bases agree with TRBD2. The germline CDR1 and CDR2 sequences are MNHEY and SVGAGI. V gave up 6 bases and J gave up 3 bases; unmatched junction bases: 10. This CDR3 has 15 amino acids. DNA of the CDR3: TGTGCCAGCAGCAAACCGGGACTAGTCAACTACGAGCAGTACTTC. It translates to CASSKPGLVNYEQYF.

V and J are TRBV12-5 and TRBJ2-1, with 9 bases fitting TRBD2. Trimming cost V 1 base and J 10 bases; bases outside gene matches: 14. CDR3 length: 17 amino acids. The V gene's germline CDR1 is LGHNT and CDR2 FRNRAP. CDR3 sequence (DNA): TGTGCTAGTGGTTTGGGGGCCGGGACTAGCTTCTCAGGGGAGCAGTTCTTC. This sequence encodes CASGLGAGTSFSGEQFF.

The DNA of the CDR3 is TGTGCCAGCAGTAAGACTAGCGGGGGGGCCGGAACAGATACGCAGTATTTT. Protein: CASSKTSGGAGTDTQYF. The chain joins TRBV2 to TRBJ2-3; 14 bases agree with TRBD2. Trimming at V came to 5 bases and at J to 3 bases, leaving 7 bases not matched to a gene. The germline V gene has CDR1 SNHLY and CDR2 FYNNEI. The CDR3 is 17 residues long.

The genes are TRBV15 and TRBJ2-7; 10 bases match TRBD2. V lost 0 bases, J lost 6 bases, and 8 bases stayed unmatched. The CDR3 spans 16 residues. Germline V gives CDR1 LNHNV, CDR2 YYDKDF (reference sequence). The CDR3 protein is CATSRDTSGKVPEQYF. CDR3 DNA sequence: TGTGCCACCAGCAGAGATACTAGCGGGAAGGTACCCGAGCAGTACTTC.

V and J are TRBV10-3 and TRBJ2-1; D gene ambiguous. The CDR3 consists of 12 residues. V was clipped by 2 bases and J by 7 bases, with 6 bases between them. Germline V lookup: CDR1 ENHRY, CDR2 SYGVKD. CDR3 sequence reads: CAISEGLNEQFF. The CDR3 nucleotides are TGTGCCATCAGTGAGGGCCTTAATGAGCAGTTCTTC.

The V call is TRBV9, the J call TRBJ2-7, with TRBD1 identical over 8 bases. Germline V CDR1 and CDR2: SGDLS, YYNGEE. This CDR3 has 14 residues. After removal of 4 bases from V and 5 bases from J, the junction contained 8 bases not matched to a gene. The CDR3 loop reads CASSTRQGSHEQYF. CDR3 nucleotides: TGTGCCAGCAGCACCCGACAGGGGTCCCACGAGCAGTACTTC.

This CDR3 is CASRSGGSGYTF. CDR3 DNA: TGTGCCAGCAGATCAGGGGGCTCGGGCTACACCTTC. The chain carries TRBV7-2 and TRBJ1-2; 8 positions agree with TRBD1. Looked up from germline, CDR1 is SGHTA and CDR2 is FQGNSA. The CDR3 covers 12 residues. Trimming at V came to 6 bases and at J to 8 bases, leaving 5 bases not matched to a gene. The full variable domain, rest sourced from reference TRBV7-2 and TRBJ1-2, is GAGVSQSPSNKVTEKGKDVELRCDPISGHTALYWYRQSLGQGLEFLIYFQGNSAPDKSGLPSDRFSAERTGGSVSTLTIQRTQQEDSAVYLCASRSGGSGYTFGSGTRLTVV.

The genes are TRBV6-5 and TRBJ2-7, with D tentatively TRBD1 (6 bases). Germline CDR1 and CDR2: MNHEY and SVGAGI. V was pared by 6 bases and J by 0 bases, with 15 bases between. The CDR3 loop spans 15 amino acids. For the CDR3, the DNA is TGTGCCAGCAGACCTACAGGGTCCGGCTCCTACGAGCAGTACTTC. Translated: CASRPTGSGSYEQYF.

The genes are TRBV30 and TRBJ2-1; D is unclear. The CDR3 totals 15 residues. The V gene's germline CDR1 is GTSNPN and CDR2 SVGIG (reference sequence). V lost 5 bases and J 3 bases, leaving 17 bases between the germline ends. Here the CDR3 reads CAWSLDPNNYNEQFF. The CDR3 DNA is TGTGCCTGGTCCCTGGACCCAAATAACTACAATGAGCAGTTCTTC.

V and J are TRBV30 and TRBJ2-2, with D possibly matching TRBD1 (6 bases). V was cut by 5 bases and J by 5 bases, with 9 bases left in between. Germline V gene lookup returns CDR1 GTSNPN and CDR2 SVGIG (reference sequence). The CDR3 totals 12 residues. CDR3 loop: CAWGQGTGELFF. For the CDR3, the DNA is TGTGCCTGGGGCCAGGGGACCGGGGAGCTGTTTTTT.

The rearrangement joins TRBV5-4 to TRBJ1-4; D is possibly TRBD1 (5 bases). The length of the CDR3 is 14 residues. Trimming pared 4 bases from V and 8 bases from J, leaving 15 bases between. CDR1 and CDR2 (germline): SGHNT, YYREEE (reference sequence). CDR3 nucleotide sequence: TGTGCCAGCAGCGCCCGTTTTCAGGGCGAAAAACTGTTTTTT. This gives the protein CASSARFQGEKLFF.

The chain links TRBV23-1 to TRBJ2-7; 10 nucleotides match TRBD2. TRBV23-1 is an ORF for which the function is uncertain. The CDR3 sequence is 17 residues long. The trim removed 0 bases at V and 6 bases at J, leaving 11 bases unmatched. The CDR3 DNA reads as TGCGCCAGCAGTCAATCCCCAGCGGGAGGGACTTTAATCGAGCAGTACTTC. Its protein product is CASSQSPAGGTLIEQYF.

The rearrangement links TRBV28 to TRBJ1-2; D is ambiguous. The CDR3 consists of 15 residues. V was cut by 1 base and J by 3 bases, with 12 bases left in between. Germline V gives CDR1 MDHEN, CDR2 SYDVKM. CDR3 DNA sequence: TGTGCCAGCAGTTTATCGCATAGGCTTCACTATGGCTACACCTTC. This gives the protein CASSLSHRLHYGYTF.

This clone turned up a few times. The V call is TRBV7-9, the J call TRBJ1-2; D not resolved. This CDR3 has 14 amino acids. V was cut by 0 bases and J by 8 bases, with 13 bases left in between. Per the germline V gene, CDR1 is SEHNR and CDR2 is FQNEAQ (reference sequence). The CDR3 protein is CASSLASMSEGYTF. The CDR3 coding sequence is TGTGCCAGCAGCTTAGCGTCTATGTCGGAGGGCTACACCTTC.

This clone was detected only once. This chain uses TRBV28 with TRBJ2-7; D may be TRBD2 (6 bases). The CDR3 runs 15 residues. V dropped 5 bases and J dropped 2 bases, with 16 bases sitting between them. Germline CDR1 and CDR2: MDHEN and SYDVKM. CDR3 protein: CASSTRRGNPYEQYF. The DNA of the CDR3 is TGTGCCAGCAGTACAAGGCGGGGAAACCCCTACGAGCAGTACTTC.

This chain uses TRBV5-1 with TRBJ2-1; D gene unclear. V was clipped by 0 bases and J by 2 bases, with 6 bases between them. There are 14 residues in the CDR3. Germline assignment: CDR1 SGHRS and CDR2 YFSETQ. This CDR3 is CASSLEGPYNEQFF. DNA for the CDR3: TGCGCCAGCAGCTTGGAAGGGCCCTACAATGAGCAGTTCTTC.

The gene calls are TRBV7-8 and TRBJ2-7, with D uncertain. Germline-derived CDR1 and CDR2 are SGHVS and FQNEAQ. V dropped 7 bases and J dropped 1 base, with 23 bases sitting between them. The CDR3 is 17 amino acids. CDR3 loop: CASTLYAVGSRSYEQYF. The CDR3 region has the DNA TGTGCCAGCACCCTTTATGCCGTAGGAAGTAGGTCCTACGAGCAGTACTTC.

This chain links TRBV7-9 with TRBJ1-6; D call uncertain. CDR1 and CDR2 from the germline V gene are SEHNR and FQNEAQ (reference sequence). The CDR3 has 10 residues. The V end lost 5 bases, the J end lost 16 bases, and 9 bases lay between the germline ends. The CDR3 protein is CASSPSLLHF. CDR3 sequence (DNA): TGTGCCAGCAGCCCTTCTCTTCTCCACTTT. The complete variable domain, with remaining parts taken from reference TRBV7-9 and TRBJ1-6, reads DTGVSQNPRHKITKRGQNVTFRCDPISEHNRLYWYRQTLGQGPEFLTYFQNEAQLEKSRLLSDRFSAERPKGSFSTLEIQRTEQGDSAMYLCASSPSLLHFGNGTRLTVT.

The chain combines TRBV2 with TRBJ1-4; D is ambiguous. There are 15 residues in the CDR3. The germline V gene encodes CDR1 SNHLY and CDR2 FYNNEI. V lost 8 bases to trimming and J lost 4 bases, with 17 bases between them. This chain's CDR3 is CASGEVADLNEKLFF. Here the CDR3 DNA reads TGTGCCAGCGGGGAGGTGGCTGACCTTAATGAAAAACTGTTTTTT.